This T cell receptor (beta chain) was sequenced for a study of graft-versus-host responses after intestinal transplantation (TCRdb year 2021). About the full investigation: Recipients received multivisceral, liver-intestinal, or isolated intestinal transplants. All recipients received anti-thymocyte globulin induction followed by maintenance tacrolimus and steroids for approximately 3 years. Bulk TCR-beta CDR3 sequencing was used to track graft-versus-host and host-versus-graft alloreactive T cell clones in the graft, circulation and bone marrow after intestinal transplantation. Alloreactive clones were identified by sequencing pre-transplant mixed lymphocyte reaction products and comparing these products with unstimulated pre-transplant donor and recipient T cells. Of the roughly 24 intestinal transplant recipients enrolled in the cohort, one of whom was a retransplant, a few patients without pretransplant specimens were excluded. Donor T cell macrochimerism was defined as a peak of at least 4% donor T cells among recipient peripheral blood mononuclear cells. Samples from three later patients were sequenced in-house on an Illumina MiSeq with MiXCR processing rather than by the commercial service.

Library generation was performed with the immunoSEQ multiplex PCR assay. In most patients, genomic DNA was isolated using the Qiagen DNeasy Blood and Tissue Kit and sent frozen to Adaptive Biotechnologies for TCR sequencing. For most patients, high-throughput TCR-beta CDR3 sequencing of genomic DNA was performed by Adaptive Biotechnologies. Under the source paper's analysis protocol: TCR sequencing data for around 19 patients were retrieved from Adaptive's ImmunoSEQ software; three other patients were processed with MiXCR and VDJtools. To correct CD4 versus CD8 sorting errors, sequences present in both subsets at a frequency ratio below 5:1 were removed. Because the origin of CDR3 nucleotide sequences shared between donor and recipient could not be assigned, those sequences were removed. At least 2-fold expansion over unstimulated cells and a minimum CFSE-low frequency of 0.002% (template counts) or 0.001% (read counts) were required for clones to be classified as alloreactive. A clone was considered mappable if detected in the sequenced pre-transplant spleen, lymph node, or MLR CFSE-low populations of the donor or recipient. Cumulative frequency of alloreactive clones was calculated as a percentage of all sequences weighted by copy number. In TCRdb, the immuneACCESS table is reduced to in-frame sequences with V and J assigned. These tables do not hold every clone; where another copy was compared, an unresolved V gene accounts for under half, and the others remain unexplained. That table is the source of V, J and clone size, and D and trimming were worked out from the DNA. This sample has about 120,000 clones in its table, and 90% to 95% of those were observed once. The ten largest clones take up around 0.12% of the sample.

About this clone itself: The antigen it recognizes is unknown. Per-nucleotide qualities are absent, and no much larger clonotype sits a single base away.

Taken with the paper, the label for time point translates to: cells obtained before transplantation from donor or recipient. CD3+CD4+ and CD3+CD8+ populations were FACS-sorted from unstimulated pre-transplant donor and recipient cells taken from spleen or lymph nodes. The CDR3, from cysteine to phenylalanine, totals 16 residues. Only the CDR3 DNA is retained, 48 bases long and in frame from the first base. CDR1 LNHNV and CDR2 YYDKDF are derived from the germline V gene (reference sequence). At the junction V is shortened by 0 bases and J by 0 bases, with 8 bases in between. What the work shows at the level of the full study, not this receptor alone: The conclusions were limited by the relatively low number and heterogeneity of the intestinal transplant patients. Early after transplant, peak levels of circulating GvH clones were associated with declines in HvG clones. In the allografts of patients with donor T cell macrochimerism, GvH to HvG T cell clonal ratios were high. GvH clones were detected in recipient bone marrow, and some appeared earlier in ileal mucosa or blood, consistent with an intestinal mucosal origin.

The TCR originated in a human donor who received an intestinal transplant. The chain is encoded by TRBV15 joined to TRBJ2-2; the D gene is tentatively TRBD1 or TRBD2, each matching 5 bases. The sample was unstimulated CD4+ T cells sorted from spleen or lymph node cells, taken before intestinal transplant. Here the CDR3 is given as CATSRDGGSNTGELFF. The sequence in DNA is TGTGCCACCAGCAGAGATGGGGGTTCGAACACCGGGGAGCTGTTTTTT.